Sequencing of this T cell receptor beta chain was carried out in a study of shared clonotypes between healthy human individuals. With regard to this clone: Its antigen is not known.

Study results and caveats: Rarefaction gave evidence that sorted-subset sequencing remained incomplete despite large depth. Generally, naive subsets came out with larger estimated richness than memory subsets. Shared across a few donors were roughly 5.3% of the naive CD4 clonotypes.

Produced via immunoSEQ multiplex PCR; TCRdb's table is partial and in-frame only. Among hundreds of thousands of clones listed, nearly 95% were seen once. The CDR3 has 13 amino acids. Trimming at V came to 8 bases and at J to 4 bases, leaving 4 bases not matched to a gene. The germline gives CDR1 MNHEY, CDR2 SMNVEV (reference sequence). Cells designated naive CD8 were CD45RO-negative and were positively selected for CCR7, with terminally differentiated effector memory CD45RA+ cells excluded. Recent acute infections and vaccinations were absent in the healthy HIV-negative adult donors. The sequenced sample consisted of naive CD8+ T cells sorted from blood. This chain uses TRBV27 with TRBJ1-2; TRBD1 aligns across 10 bases. This receptor was obtained from a man between 25 and 39 years old in good health. CDR3: CASSDRGIYGYTF. In nucleotides, the CDR3 is TGTGCCAGCTCGGACAGGGGGATCTATGGCTACACCTTC.